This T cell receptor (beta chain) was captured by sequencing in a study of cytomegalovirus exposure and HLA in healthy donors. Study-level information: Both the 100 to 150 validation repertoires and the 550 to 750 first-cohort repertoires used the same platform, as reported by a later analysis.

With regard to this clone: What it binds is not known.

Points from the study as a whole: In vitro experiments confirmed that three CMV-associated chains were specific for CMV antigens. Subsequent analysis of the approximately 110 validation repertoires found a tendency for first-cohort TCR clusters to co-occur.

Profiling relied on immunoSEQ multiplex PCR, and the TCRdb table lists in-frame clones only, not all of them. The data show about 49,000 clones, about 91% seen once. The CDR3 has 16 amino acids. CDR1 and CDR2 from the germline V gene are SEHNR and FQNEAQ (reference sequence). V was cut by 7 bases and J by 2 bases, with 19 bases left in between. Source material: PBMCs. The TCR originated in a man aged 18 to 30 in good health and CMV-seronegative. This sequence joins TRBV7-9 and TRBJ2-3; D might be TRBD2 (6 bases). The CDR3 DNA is TGTGCCAGCAACTTCGCATGGGGGGTGGTCACAGATACGCAGTATTTT. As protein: CASNFAWGVVTDTQYF.